This entry features one T cell receptor beta chain sequence. Antigen unknown. This record belongs to a study of cytomegalovirus exposure and HLA in healthy donors. The CDR3 runs 15 residues. Germline V gene lookup returns CDR1 SGHVS and CDR2 FNYEAQ. V lost 5 bases, J lost 4 bases, and 17 bases lay in between. Vbeta (60) and Jbeta (13) primers were used in the PCR. Some clones are missing from TCRdb's copy, which holds only in-frame ones; the method was immunoSEQ multiplex PCR. The sample carries 90,000 to 110,000 clones, approximately 76% recorded once. Study outcomes and limitations: In vitro confirmation showed three CMV-associated chains to be CMV antigen specific.

The chain joins TRBV7-6 to TRBJ1-1, with a tentative D call TRBD1 (5 bases). This clonotype was obtained from a man aged 35 to 55 in good health and CMV-seronegative. Sequenced material: PBMCs. The CDR3 DNA reads as TGTGCCAGCAGCCCGTCCATGTATAGGGGCACTGAAGCTTTCTTT. It specifies CASSPSMYRGTEAFF.